The 4 T cell receptor beta chains below were found in one sample sequenced in a study of Ad26.COV2.S vaccination and SARS-CoV-2 variants. Only in-frame clones appear in the TCRdb table, and some are missing; sequencing was by immunoSEQ multiplex PCR. The sample lists around 340,000 clones, approximately 90% seen once, with around 5% in the top ten. Treatment of the sample: some 19 received Ad26.COV2.S at low or high dose, single or two shots; about 5 received placebo; per-sample allocation not given. Day 63 after the first vaccine or placebo injection was the time point for sampling. The sequences come from peripheral blood, collected in a trial of Ad26.COV2.S vaccine versus placebo. These receptors were collected from a person between 18 and 65 years old who received the Ad26.COV2.S COVID-19 vaccine or a placebo.

The chain is built from TRBV29-1 and TRBJ2-6; D gene ambiguous. V was pared by 4 bases and J by 2 bases, with 6 bases between. Germline V lookup: CDR1 SQVTM, CDR2 ANQGSEA. This CDR3 contains 13 residues. The CDR3 sequence is CSVGGPGANVLTF. CDR3 nucleotide sequence: TGCAGCGTTGGGGGTCCTGGGGCCAACGTCCTGACTTTC.

The chain recombines TRBV30 with TRBJ1-6, with a tentative D call TRBD1 (5 bases). The V gene's germline CDR1 is GTSNPN and CDR2 SVGIG (reference sequence). Trimming removed 3 bases from V and 0 bases from J, with 15 bases in between. CDR3 length: 17 residues. The CDR3 loop is CAWRAGGIGSYNSPLHF. The CDR3 DNA is TGTGCCTGGAGGGCCGGGGGAATCGGCTCCTATAATTCACCCCTCCACTTT.

The V gene is TRBV10-2, the J gene TRBJ1-4; D remains unclear. Germline V gene data show CDR1 as WSHSY and CDR2 as SAAADI. V lost 0 bases and J lost 3, with 8 bases in between. The CDR3 length is 15 residues. CDR3 DNA: TGCGCCAGCAGTGAGTCTGGGAGATCTAATGAAAAACTGTTTTTT. Residues: CASSESGRSNEKLFF.

This clone was observed a handful of times. CDR3 sequence (DNA): TGTGCCAGCAGCGCAACCGGGGGGGGCCCTTCACCCCTCCACTTT. It specifies CASSATGGGPSPLHF. V and J are TRBV5-4 and TRBJ1-6, with a weak D call TRBD1 (6 bases). The CDR3 spans 15 residues. Between the trimmed V and J ends, which lost 4 bases and 9 bases, there was a span of 17 bases. Germline V gene sequence: CDR1 SGHNT, CDR2 YYREEE (reference sequence).